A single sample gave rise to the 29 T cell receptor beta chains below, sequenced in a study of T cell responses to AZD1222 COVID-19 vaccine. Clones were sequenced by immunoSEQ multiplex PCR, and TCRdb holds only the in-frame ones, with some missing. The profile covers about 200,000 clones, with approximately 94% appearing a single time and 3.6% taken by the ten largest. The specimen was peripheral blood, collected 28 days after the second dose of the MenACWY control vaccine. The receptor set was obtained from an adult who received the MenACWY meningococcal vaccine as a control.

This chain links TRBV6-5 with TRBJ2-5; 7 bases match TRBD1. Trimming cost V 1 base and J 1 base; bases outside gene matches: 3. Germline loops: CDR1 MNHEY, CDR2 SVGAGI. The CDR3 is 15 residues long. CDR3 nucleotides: TGTGCCAGCAGTTACTATGGGACAGCCCAAGAGACCCAGTACTTC. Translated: CASSYYGTAQETQYF.

The CDR3 here is CASSFFGPTDKFTPTDTQYF. Here the CDR3 DNA reads TGTGCCAGCAGTTTCTTTGGACCAACCGACAAATTCACTCCCACAGATACGCAGTATTTT. The chain carries TRBV28 and TRBJ2-3; D unresolved. CDR1 MDHEN and CDR2 SYDVKM come from the germline V gene. Trimming removed 3 bases from V and 2 bases from J, with 27 bases in between. The CDR3 extends over 20 amino acids.

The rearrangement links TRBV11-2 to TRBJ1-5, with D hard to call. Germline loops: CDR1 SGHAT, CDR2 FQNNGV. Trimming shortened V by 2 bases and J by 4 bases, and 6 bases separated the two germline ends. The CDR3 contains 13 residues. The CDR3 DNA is TGTGCCAGCAGCTTAAATCGGAATCAGCCCCAGCATTTT. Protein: CASSLNRNQPQHF.

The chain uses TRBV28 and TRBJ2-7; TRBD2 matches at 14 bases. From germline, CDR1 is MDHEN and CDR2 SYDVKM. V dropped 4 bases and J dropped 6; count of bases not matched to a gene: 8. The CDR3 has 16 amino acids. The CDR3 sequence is CASSSPGTSGRTEQYF. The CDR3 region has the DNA TGTGCCAGCAGTTCACCCGGGACTAGCGGGAGAACCGAGCAGTACTTC. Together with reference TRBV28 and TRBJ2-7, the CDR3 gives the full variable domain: DVKVTQSSRYLVKRTGEKVFLECVQDMDHENMFWYRQDPGLGLRLIYFSYDVKMKEKGDIPEGYSVSREKKERFSLILESASTNQTSMYLCASSSPGTSGRTEQYFGPGTRLTVT.

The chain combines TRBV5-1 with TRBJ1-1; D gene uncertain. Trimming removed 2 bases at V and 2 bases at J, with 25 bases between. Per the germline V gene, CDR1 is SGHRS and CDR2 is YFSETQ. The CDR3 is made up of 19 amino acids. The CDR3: CASSLGVSRAPAFNTEAFF. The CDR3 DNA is TGCGCCAGCAGCTTAGGAGTCTCCCGGGCCCCGGCCTTTAACACTGAAGCTTTCTTT.

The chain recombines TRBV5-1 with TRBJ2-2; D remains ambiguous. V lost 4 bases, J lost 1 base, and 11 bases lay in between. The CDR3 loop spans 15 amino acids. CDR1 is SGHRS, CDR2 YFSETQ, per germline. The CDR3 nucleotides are TGCGCCAGCAGCGTTCAGACCGGGAACACCGGGGAGCTGTTTTTT. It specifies CASSVQTGNTGELFF.

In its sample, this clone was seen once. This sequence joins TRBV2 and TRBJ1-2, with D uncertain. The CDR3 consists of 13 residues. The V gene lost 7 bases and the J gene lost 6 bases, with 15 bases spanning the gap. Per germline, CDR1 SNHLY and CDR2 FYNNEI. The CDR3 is CASMTLPPDGYTF. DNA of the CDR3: TGTGCCAGCATGACCCTCCCCCCGGATGGCTACACCTTC.

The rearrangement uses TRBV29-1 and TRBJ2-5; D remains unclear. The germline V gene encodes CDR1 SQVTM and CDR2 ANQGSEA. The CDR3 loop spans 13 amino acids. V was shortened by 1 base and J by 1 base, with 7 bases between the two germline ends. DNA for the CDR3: TGCAGCGTTGAAGGCGAGACCCAAGAGACCCAGTACTTC. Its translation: CSVEGETQETQYF.

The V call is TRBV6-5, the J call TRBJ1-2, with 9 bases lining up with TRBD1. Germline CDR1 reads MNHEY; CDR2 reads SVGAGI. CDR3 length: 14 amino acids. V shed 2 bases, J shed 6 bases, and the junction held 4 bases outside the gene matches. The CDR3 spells CASSYTGGRDGYTF. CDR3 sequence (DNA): TGTGCCAGCAGTTACACAGGGGGCAGAGATGGCTACACCTTC.

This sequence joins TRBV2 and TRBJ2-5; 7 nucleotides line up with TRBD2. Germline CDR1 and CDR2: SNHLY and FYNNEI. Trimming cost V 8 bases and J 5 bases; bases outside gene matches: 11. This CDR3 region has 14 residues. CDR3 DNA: TGTGCCAGCTCCGACTTGGGGGGGTTGGAGACCCAGTACTTC. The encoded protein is CASSDLGGLETQYF.

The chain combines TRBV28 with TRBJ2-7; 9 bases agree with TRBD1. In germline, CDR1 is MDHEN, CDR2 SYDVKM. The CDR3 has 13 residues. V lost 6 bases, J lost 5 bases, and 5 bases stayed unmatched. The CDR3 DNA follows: TGTGCCAGCAGAGGGACAGGGTACCACGAGCAGTACTTC. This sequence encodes CASRGTGYHEQYF.

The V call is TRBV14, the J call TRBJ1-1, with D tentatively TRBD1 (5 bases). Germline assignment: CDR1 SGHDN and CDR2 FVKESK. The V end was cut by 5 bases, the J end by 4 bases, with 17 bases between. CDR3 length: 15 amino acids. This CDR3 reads CASSNALGRSTEAFF. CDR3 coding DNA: TGTGCCAGCAGCAATGCCCTGGGGCGCAGCACTGAAGCTTTCTTT.

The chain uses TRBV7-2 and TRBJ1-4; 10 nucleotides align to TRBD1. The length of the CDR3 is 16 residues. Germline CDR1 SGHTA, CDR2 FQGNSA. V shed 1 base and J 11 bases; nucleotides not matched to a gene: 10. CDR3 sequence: CASSLDAGTGEWKLFF. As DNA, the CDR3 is TGTGCCAGCAGCTTAGACGCCGGGACAGGGGAGTGGAAACTGTTTTTT.

The DNA of the CDR3 is TGTGCCAGCAGTTGGAGCTCCTATAATTCACCCCTCCACTTT. Translation gives CASSWSSYNSPLHF. The V call is TRBV27, the J call TRBJ1-6, with D unresolved. V was pared by 4 bases and J by 0 bases, with 4 bases between. The CDR3 loop spans 14 amino acids. CDR1 is MNHEY, CDR2 SMNVEV, per germline (reference sequence).

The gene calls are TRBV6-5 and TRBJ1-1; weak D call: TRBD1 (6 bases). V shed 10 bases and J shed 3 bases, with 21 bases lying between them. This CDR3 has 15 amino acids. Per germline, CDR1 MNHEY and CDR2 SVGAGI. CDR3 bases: TGTGCCACCCTCTATGAGGGGACAAGGGACACTGAAGCTTTCTTT. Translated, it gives CATLYEGTRDTEAFF.

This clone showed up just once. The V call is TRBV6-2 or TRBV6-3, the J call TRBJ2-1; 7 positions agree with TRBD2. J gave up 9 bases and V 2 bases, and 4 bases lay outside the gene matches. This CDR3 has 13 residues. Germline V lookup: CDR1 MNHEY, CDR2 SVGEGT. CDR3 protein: CASSYPGGSEQFF. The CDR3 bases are TGTGCCAGCAGTTACCCGGGCGGGAGTGAGCAGTTCTTC.

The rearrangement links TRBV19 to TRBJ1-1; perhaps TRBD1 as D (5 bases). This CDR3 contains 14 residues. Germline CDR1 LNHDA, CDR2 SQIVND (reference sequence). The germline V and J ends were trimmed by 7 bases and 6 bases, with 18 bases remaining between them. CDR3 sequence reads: CASTPSRGRAEAFF. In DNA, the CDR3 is TGTGCCAGTACCCCCTCTAGGGGACGCGCTGAAGCTTTCTTT. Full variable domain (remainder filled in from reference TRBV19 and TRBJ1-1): DGGITQSPKYLFRKEGQNVTLSCEQNLNHDAMYWYRQDPGQGLRLIYYSQIVNDFQKGDIAEGYSVSREKKESFPLTVTSAQKNPTAFYLCASTPSRGRAEAFFGQGTRLTVV.

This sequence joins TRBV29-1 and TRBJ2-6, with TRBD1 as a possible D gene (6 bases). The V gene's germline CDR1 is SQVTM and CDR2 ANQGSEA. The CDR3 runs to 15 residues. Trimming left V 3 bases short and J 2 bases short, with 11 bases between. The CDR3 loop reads CSVEGAGTGANVLTF. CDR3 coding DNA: TGCAGCGTTGAGGGGGCAGGGACTGGGGCCAACGTCCTGACTTTC.

CDR3 amino acids: CASSQAAGSSYEQYF. CDR3 sequence (DNA): TGTGCCAGCAGCCAAGCTGCGGGTAGCTCCTACGAGCAGTACTTC. This chain uses TRBV3-1 (or the pseudogene TRBV3-2) with TRBJ2-7; D may be TRBD2 (5 bases). CDR3 length: 15 residues. Trimming pared 1 base from V and 0 bases from J, leaving 10 bases between. Germline V gene sequence: CDR1 LGHDT, CDR2 YNNKEL (reference sequence).

CDR3 residues: CASSSASGYEQYF. In nucleotides, the CDR3 is TGTGCCAGCAGCTCAGCTAGCGGCTACGAGCAGTACTTC. The chain recombines TRBV7-8 with TRBJ2-7; 7 bases are shared with TRBD2. Trimming at V came to 4 bases and at J to 3 bases, leaving 3 bases not matched to a gene. The length of the CDR3 is 13 residues. Germline CDR1 SGHVS, CDR2 FQNEAQ.

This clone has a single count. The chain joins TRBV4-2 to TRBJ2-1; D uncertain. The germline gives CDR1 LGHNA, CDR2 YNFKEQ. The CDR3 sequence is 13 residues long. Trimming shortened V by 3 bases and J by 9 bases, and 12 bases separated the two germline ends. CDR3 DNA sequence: TGTGCCAGCAGCCAGTACCACTCGGGTGAGCAGTTCTTC. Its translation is CASSQYHSGEQFF.

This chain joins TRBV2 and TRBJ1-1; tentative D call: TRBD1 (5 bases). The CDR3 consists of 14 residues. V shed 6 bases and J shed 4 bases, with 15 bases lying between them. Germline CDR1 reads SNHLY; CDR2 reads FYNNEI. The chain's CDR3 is CASSATATSTEAFF. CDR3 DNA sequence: TGTGCCAGCAGCGCGACAGCCACCAGCACTGAAGCTTTCTTT.

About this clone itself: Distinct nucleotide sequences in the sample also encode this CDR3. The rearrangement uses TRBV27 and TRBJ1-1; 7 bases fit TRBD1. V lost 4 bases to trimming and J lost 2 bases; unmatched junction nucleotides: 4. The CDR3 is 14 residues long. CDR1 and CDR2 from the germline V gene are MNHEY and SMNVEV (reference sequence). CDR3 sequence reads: CASSWRDSNTEAFF. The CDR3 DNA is TGTGCCAGCAGTTGGAGGGACAGCAACACTGAAGCTTTCTTT.

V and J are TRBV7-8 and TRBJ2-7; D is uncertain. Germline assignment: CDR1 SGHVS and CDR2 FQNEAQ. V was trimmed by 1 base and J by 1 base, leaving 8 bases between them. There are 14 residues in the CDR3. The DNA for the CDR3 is TGTGCCAGCAGCTTAGTAACGGTGTCCTACGAGCAGTACTTC. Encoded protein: CASSLVTVSYEQYF.

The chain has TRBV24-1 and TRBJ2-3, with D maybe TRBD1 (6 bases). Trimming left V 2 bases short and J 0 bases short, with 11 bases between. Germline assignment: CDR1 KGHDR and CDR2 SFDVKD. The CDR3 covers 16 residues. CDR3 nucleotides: TGTGCCACCAGTGATTCAGGGGCCCCTAGCACAGATACGCAGTATTTT. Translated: CATSDSGAPSTDTQYF.

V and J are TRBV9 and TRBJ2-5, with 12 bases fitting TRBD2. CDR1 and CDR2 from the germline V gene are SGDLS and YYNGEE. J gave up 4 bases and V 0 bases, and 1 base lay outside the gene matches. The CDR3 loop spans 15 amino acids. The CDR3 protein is CASSVGLAGAETQYF. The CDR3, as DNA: TGTGCCAGCAGCGTAGGACTAGCGGGAGCAGAGACCCAGTACTTC.

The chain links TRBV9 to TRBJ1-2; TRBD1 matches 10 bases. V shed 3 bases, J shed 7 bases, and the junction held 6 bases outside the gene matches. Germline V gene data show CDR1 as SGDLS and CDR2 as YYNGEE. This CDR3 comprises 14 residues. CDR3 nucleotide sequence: TGTGCCAGCAGCGCTCCGGGACAGGGGTCTGGCTACACCTTC. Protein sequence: CASSAPGQGSGYTF.

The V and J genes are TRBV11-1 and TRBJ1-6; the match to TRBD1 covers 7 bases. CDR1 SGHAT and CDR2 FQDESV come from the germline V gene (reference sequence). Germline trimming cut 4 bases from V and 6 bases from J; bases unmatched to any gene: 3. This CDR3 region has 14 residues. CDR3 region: CASSSDRSNSPLHF. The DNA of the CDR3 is TGTGCCAGCAGCTCGGACAGGAGTAATTCACCCCTCCACTTT.

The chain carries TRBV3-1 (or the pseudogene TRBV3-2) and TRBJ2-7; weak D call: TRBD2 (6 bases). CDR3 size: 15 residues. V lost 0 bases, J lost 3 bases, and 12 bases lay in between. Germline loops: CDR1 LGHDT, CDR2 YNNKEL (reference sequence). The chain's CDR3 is CASSQDRLASYEQYF. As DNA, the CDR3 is TGTGCCAGCAGCCAAGATCGCCTAGCGAGCTACGAGCAGTACTTC.